The 16 T cell receptor beta chains below come from one sample, sequenced in a study of blood T cells in healthy people across ages. Sample-barcoded 5' priming and a J-beta primer mix drove a second PCR of 7 to 11 cycles. TCRdb re-called the 5' RACE reads through MiXCR, storing one row per CDR3 protein. This table holds roughly 680,000 distinct CDR3 sequences, 20% to 25% found once. The specimen sequenced was blood. The receptors derive from a man in his sixties or seventies in good health.

This clonotype was observed at least ten times. The chain uses TRBV4-3 and TRBJ2-2, with 7 bases matching TRBD1. The V gene's germline CDR1 is LGHNA and CDR2 YSLEER. The CDR3 contains 15 residues. Germline trimming cut 4 bases from V and 1 base from J; bases unmatched to any gene: 3. The CDR3 nucleotides read TGCGCCAGCAGCCCCGCAGGGGGGAACACCGGGGAGCTGTTTTTT. This sequence encodes CASSPAGGNTGELFF.

The chain has TRBV5-1 and TRBJ2-2; possible D gene TRBD2, 5 bases. Per the germline V gene, CDR1 is SGHRS and CDR2 is YFSETQ. V was shortened by 0 bases and J by 4 bases, with 10 bases between the two germline ends. This CDR3 is 15 amino acids long. The CDR3 sequence is CASSLGELATGELFF. For the CDR3, the DNA is TGCGCCAGCAGCTTGGGGGAGTTGGCCACCGGGGAGCTGTTTTTT.

Only a few counts were recorded for this clonotype. This sequence joins TRBV7-2 and TRBJ2-2, with unresolved D. There are 15 residues in the CDR3. Germline CDR1 is SGHTA and CDR2 is FQGNSA. V gave up 8 bases and J gave up 0 bases, with 13 bases separating them. For the CDR3, the DNA is TGTGCCAGCTTTCCGGGTCGGGCGAACACCGGGGAGCTGTTTTTT. Protein sequence: CASFPGRANTGELFF.

This chain connects TRBV20-1 to TRBJ2-1, with 13 positions matching TRBD2. Germline V CDR1 and CDR2: DFQATT, SNEGSKA (reference sequence). Unmatched junction bases numbered 4, after V lost 5 bases and J lost 9 bases. The length of the CDR3 is 13 residues. DNA for the CDR3: TGCAGTGCTGGACTAGCGGGAGAAGGTGAGCAGTTCTTC. Its protein product is CSAGLAGEGEQFF.

This clonotype was observed at least ten times. This rearrangement joins TRBV5-1 to TRBJ2-2, with TRBD2 matching 9 bases. CDR1 is SGHRS, CDR2 YFSETQ, per germline. The CDR3 spans 19 residues. With V trimmed by 3 bases and J by 7 bases, 19 bases remained unmatched. The CDR3 region is CASSSSRDGVAGAGGELFF. The CDR3 coding sequence is TGCGCCAGCAGCTCCTCTCGCGACGGGGTAGCGGGAGCAGGCGGGGAGCTGTTTTTT. Full variable domain (remainder filled in from reference TRBV5-1 and TRBJ2-2): KAGVTQTPRYLIKTRGQQVTLSCSPISGHRSVSWYQQTPGQGLQFLFEYFSETQRNKGNFPGRFSGRQFSNSRSEMNVSTLELGDSALYLCASSSSRDGVAGAGGELFFGEGSRLTVL.

In its sample, this clonotype was seen a few times. The chain combines TRBV13 with TRBJ2-1, with 10 bases aligning to TRBD2. J gave up 8 bases and V 1 base, and 17 bases lay outside the gene matches. This CDR3 has 19 residues. CDR1 and CDR2 (germline): PRHDT, FYEKMQ (reference sequence). CDR3 nucleotide sequence: TGTGCCAGCAGCTTAGTGGTTGGAACTGGCCTAGCGGGAGCCCATGAGCAGTTCTTC. Amino acid sequence: CASSLVVGTGLAGAHEQFF.

This clonotype appeared a few times. Lacking the conserved final phenylalanine or tryptophan, this CDR3 likely reflects a read error. The chain is built from TRBV3-1 and TRBJ1-1, with D unresolved. CDR3 length: 14 residues. The germline CDR1 and CDR2 sequences are LGHDT and YNNKEL (reference sequence). Trimming pared 2 bases from V and 0 bases from J, leaving 7 bases between. CDR3 sequence: CASSQSALNTEAFL. CDR3 in DNA: TGTGCCAGCAGCCAATCAGCGTTGAACACTGAAGCTTTCCTT.

V usage is TRBV12-3 or TRBV12-4 and J usage is TRBJ2-5; 11 nucleotides match TRBD1. The CDR3 has 16 residues. Losses at the gene ends were 4 bases for V and 4 bases for J; bases not matched to a gene: 8. The CDR3 coding sequence is TGTGCCAGCAGTTATGGCCCGGACAGGGGGCGAGAGACCCAGTACTTC. Amino acid sequence: CASSYGPDRGRETQYF.

The chain recombines TRBV12-3 or TRBV12-4 with TRBJ2-2; D not certain. V lost 6 bases and J 3 bases, leaving 11 bases between the germline ends. The CDR3 sequence is 14 residues long. The CDR3 sequence is CASRFLADTGELFF. For the CDR3, the DNA is TGTGCCAGCAGGTTCTTGGCAGACACCGGGGAGCTGTTTTTT.

The chain has TRBV20-1 and TRBJ1-5; no definite D call. Germline V gene data show CDR1 as DFQATT and CDR2 as SNEGSKA (reference sequence). This CDR3 is 14 amino acids long. Trimming pared 3 bases from V and 3 bases from J, leaving 12 bases between. Here the CDR3 DNA reads TGCAGTGCTAGCGGCGGCACCCCCAATCAGCCCCAGCATTTT. Protein sequence: CSASGGTPNQPQHF.

The rearrangement uses TRBV7-8 and TRBJ2-1; 9 bases are shared with TRBD1. This CDR3 has 17 amino acids. The J segment lost 4 bases and the V segment lost 5 bases, leaving 12 bases of the junction unmatched. Per the germline V gene, CDR1 is SGHVS and CDR2 is FQNEAQ. The CDR3 DNA reads TGTGCCAGCAGCCCGCTAACCGGGACAGGGATGTACAATGAGCAGTTCTTC. Protein product: CASSPLTGTGMYNEQFF.

This clonotype was counted a few times. The rearrangement uses TRBV7-9 and TRBJ1-6; TRBD1 agrees at 7 bases. The CDR3 is 14 residues long. CDR1 is SEHNR, CDR2 FQNEAQ, per germline (reference sequence). J lost 7 bases, V lost 5 bases, and 5 bases had no gene match. CDR3 sequence reads: CASSVGQRNSPLHF. CDR3 DNA sequence: TGTGCCAGCAGCGTGGGACAGAGAAATTCACCCCTCCACTTT.

The genes are TRBV5-6 and TRBJ2-3; no clear D. Germline CDR1 and CDR2: SGHDT and YYEEEE. Trimming stripped 1 base from V and 2 bases from J, with 11 bases between. The CDR3 runs to 15 residues. The CDR3 nucleotides read TGTGCCAGCAGCTTGAGGCTCACGTACACAGATACGCAGTATTTT. Residues: CASSLRLTYTDTQYF.

This clonotype was picked up many times. The chain carries TRBV10-3 and TRBJ2-1; 8 nucleotides agree with TRBD1. The CDR3 consists of 13 residues. The germline CDR1 and CDR2 sequences are ENHRY and SYGVKD. After removal of 5 bases from V and 6 bases from J, the junction contained 3 bases not matched to a gene. The CDR3 region has the DNA TGTGCCATCAGTAAGGACAGGGTCAATGAGCAGTTCTTC. This gives the protein CAISKDRVNEQFF.

The J gene is TRBJ2-1, the V gene TRBV6-1; 11 nucleotides match TRBD2. This CDR3 has 16 amino acids. Trimming at V came to 5 bases and at J to 1 base, leaving 4 bases not matched to a gene. Germline lookup yields CDR1 MNHNS and CDR2 SASEGT. The CDR3 is CASSLPSGRSYNEQFF. CDR3 sequence (DNA): TGTGCCAGCAGTTTACCTAGCGGGAGGTCCTACAATGAGCAGTTCTTC.

This clonotype was found many times. This chain uses TRBV19 with TRBJ2-5; TRBD2 agrees at 8 bases. Per germline, CDR1 LNHDA and CDR2 SQIVND (reference sequence). The junction had 14 bases not matched to a gene; V was cut back by 9 bases and J by 5 bases. The CDR3 is 15 residues long. This CDR3 reads CASSRNGRAYETQYF. The CDR3 nucleotides read TGTGCCAGCAGTCGAAACGGGAGGGCCTATGAGACCCAGTACTTC.